These 2 T cell receptor beta chains were all obtained from the same sample, sequenced in a study of blood T cells in healthy people across ages. A second PCR, run for about 6 to 11 cycles, used a sample-barcoded 5' primer plus a J-beta primer mix. TCRdb redid the calling of the 5' RACE reads with MiXCR, one entry per CDR3 protein. The data hold 450,000 to 700,000 distinct CDR3 sequences, with 27% observed a single time. Sequenced sample: blood. These TCRs come from an older woman in good health.

On this clonotype: A read error may account for a junction end that differs from germline. The J gene is TRBJ2-1, the V gene TRBV29-1, with TRBD1 matching 7 bases. The germline CDR1 and CDR2 sequences are SQVTM and ANQGSEA. CDR3 length equals 17 residues. The CDR3 DNA sequence: TGCAGCGTTGATCTCTTCCCGGGACAGAGCTCCTACAATGAGCAGTCCTTC. Protein: CSVDLFPGQSSYNEQSF.

This clonotype was detected a few times. This chain connects TRBV11-1 to TRBJ2-5; D not resolved. The CDR3 length is 14 residues. From germline, CDR1 is SGHAT and CDR2 FQDESV (reference sequence). The ends were cut back, 4 bases at V and 0 bases at J, with 9 bases in the middle. The CDR3 spells CASSWMPDQETQYF. The CDR3 DNA reads TGTGCCAGCAGCTGGATGCCGGACCAAGAGACCCAGTACTTC.